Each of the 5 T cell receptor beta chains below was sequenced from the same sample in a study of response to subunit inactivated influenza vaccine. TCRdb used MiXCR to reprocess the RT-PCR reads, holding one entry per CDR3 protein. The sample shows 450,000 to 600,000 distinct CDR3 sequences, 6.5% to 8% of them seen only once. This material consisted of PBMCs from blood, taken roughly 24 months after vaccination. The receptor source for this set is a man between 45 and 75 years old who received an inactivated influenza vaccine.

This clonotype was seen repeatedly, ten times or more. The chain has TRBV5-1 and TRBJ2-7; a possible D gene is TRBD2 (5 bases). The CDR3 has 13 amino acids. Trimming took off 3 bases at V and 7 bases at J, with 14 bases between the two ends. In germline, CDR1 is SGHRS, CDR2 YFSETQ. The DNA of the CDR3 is TGCGCCAGCAGCTCCAACGCACGGGAAGAGCAGTACTTC. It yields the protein CASSSNAREEQYF.

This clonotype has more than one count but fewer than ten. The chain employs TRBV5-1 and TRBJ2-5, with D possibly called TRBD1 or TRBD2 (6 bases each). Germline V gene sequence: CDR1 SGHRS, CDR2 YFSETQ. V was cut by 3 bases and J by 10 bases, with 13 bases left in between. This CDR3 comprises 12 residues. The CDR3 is CASSYVRGDQYF. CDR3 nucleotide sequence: TGCGCCAGCAGCTACGTGAGGGGGGACCAGTACTTC.

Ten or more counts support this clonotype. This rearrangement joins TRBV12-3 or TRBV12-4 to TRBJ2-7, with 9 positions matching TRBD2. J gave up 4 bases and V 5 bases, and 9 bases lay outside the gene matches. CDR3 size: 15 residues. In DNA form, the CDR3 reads TGTGCCAGCAGTCCCTATAGCGGGAGTGGTTACGAGCAGTACTTC. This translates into CASSPYSGSGYEQYF.

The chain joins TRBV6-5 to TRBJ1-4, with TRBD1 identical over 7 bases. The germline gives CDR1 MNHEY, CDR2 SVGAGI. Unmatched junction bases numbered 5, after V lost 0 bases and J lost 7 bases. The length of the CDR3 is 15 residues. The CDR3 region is CASSYSGQGGEKLFF. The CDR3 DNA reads TGTGCCAGCAGTTACTCCGGGCAGGGGGGTGAAAAACTGTTTTTT.

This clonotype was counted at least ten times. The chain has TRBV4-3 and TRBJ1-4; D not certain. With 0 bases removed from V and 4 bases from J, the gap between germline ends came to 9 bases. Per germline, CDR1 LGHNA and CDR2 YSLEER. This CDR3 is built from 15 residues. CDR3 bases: TGCGCCAGCAGCCAAGACGGCCCTCATAATGAAAAACTGTTTTTT. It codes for CASSQDGPHNEKLFF.